One and the same sample provided the 2 T cell receptor beta chains below, sequenced in a study of T cell changes during pregnancy in multiple sclerosis. Sequenced by immunoSEQ multiplex PCR; TCRdb stores in-frame clones only, minus some. The sample consists of some 93,000 clones, 91% of them appearing once. The specimen comprised peripheral blood, sampled after pregnancy. The receptors stem from a female donor in good health, enrolled as a control in a pregnancy study.

The V gene is TRBV4-3, the J gene TRBJ2-7; D may be TRBD1 (5 bases). Germline-derived CDR1 and CDR2 are LGHNA and YSLEER. V dropped 0 bases and J dropped 4 bases, with 10 bases sitting between them. The CDR3 has 14 residues. The CDR3: CASSQDPSGYEQYF. In nucleotides, the CDR3 is TGCGCCAGCAGCCAAGATCCGTCAGGGTACGAGCAGTACTTC.

The chain couples TRBV7-2 to TRBJ2-3; 8 nucleotides match TRBD2. CDR1 and CDR2 (germline): SGHTA, FQGNSA. Trimming removed 0 bases from V and 3 bases from J; junction bases left unmatched: 8. The CDR3 is 17 amino acids. The CDR3 nucleotides read TGTGCCAGCAGCTTAGCGCGTACGGGGGGGACTACAGATACGCAGTATTTT. This sequence encodes CASSLARTGGTTDTQYF.